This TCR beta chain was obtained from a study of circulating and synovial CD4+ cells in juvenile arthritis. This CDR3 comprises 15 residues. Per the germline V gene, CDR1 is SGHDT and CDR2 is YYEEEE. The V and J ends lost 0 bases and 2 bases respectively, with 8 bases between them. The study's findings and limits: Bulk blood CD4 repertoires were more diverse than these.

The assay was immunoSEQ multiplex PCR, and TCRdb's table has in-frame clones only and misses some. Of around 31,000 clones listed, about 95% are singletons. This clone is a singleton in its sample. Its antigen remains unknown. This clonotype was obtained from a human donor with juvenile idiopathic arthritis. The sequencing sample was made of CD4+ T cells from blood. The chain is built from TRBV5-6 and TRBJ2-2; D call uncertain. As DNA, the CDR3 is TGTGCCAGCAGCTTGGAGCAGGTTAACACCGGGGAGCTGTTTTTT. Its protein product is CASSLEQVNTGELFF.